One and the same sample provided the 26 T cell receptor beta chains below, sequenced in a study of lymphopenia after photon versus proton radiotherapy. Sequencing used immunoSEQ multiplex PCR; TCRdb keeps in-frame clones, though not all of them. The sample comprises about 58,000 clones, about 88% of which are singletons, and around 2.1% rests with the top ten. The material sequenced was peripheral blood, taken from a patient treated with proton-based radiotherapy. These TCRs come from a man in his fifties or sixties with pancreatic cancer.

The table lists this clone with a few counts. The rearrangement links TRBV19 to TRBJ2-1; D possibly uses TRBD1 or TRBD2 (5 bases each). Per the germline V gene, CDR1 is LNHDA and CDR2 is SQIVND (reference sequence). V gave up 5 bases and J gave up 5 bases, with 16 bases separating them. The CDR3 extends over 15 amino acids. The DNA of the CDR3 is TGTGCCAGTAGTCGGGGCGTCCCTCCCAACAATGAGCAGTTCTTC. Translated: CASSRGVPPNNEQFF.

This chain joins TRBV7-6 and TRBJ1-1; a possible D gene is TRBD1 (6 bases). Trimming left V 0 bases short and J 7 bases short, with 9 bases between. Germline CDR1 reads SGHVS; CDR2 reads FNYEAQ. The CDR3 extends over 13 amino acids. CDR3 sequence: CASSLAGGGEAFF. The DNA for the CDR3 is TGTGCCAGCAGCTTAGCGGGGGGCGGTGAAGCTTTCTTT. The whole variable domain, remainder taken from reference TRBV7-6 and TRBJ1-1, is GAGVSQSPRYKVTKRGQDVALRCDPISGHVSLYWYRQALGQGPEFLTYFNYEAQQDKSGLPNDRFSAERPEGSISTLTIQRTEQRDSAMYRCASSLAGGGEAFFGQGTRLTVV.

The rearrangement links TRBV19 to TRBJ2-1, with 8 bases identical to TRBD1. This CDR3 comprises 15 residues. Germline V gives CDR1 LNHDA, CDR2 SQIVND (reference sequence). Trimming took 5 bases from V and 1 from J; bases not matched to a gene: 4. The CDR3 is CASSFGQGSYNEQFF. CDR3 in DNA: TGTGCCAGTAGTTTTGGACAGGGATCCTACAATGAGCAGTTCTTC.

V is TRBV27 and J is TRBJ2-1; TRBD2 is a possible D gene (5 bases). V lost 10 bases and J 3 bases, leaving 25 bases between the germline ends. CDR1 and CDR2 from the germline V gene are MNHEY and SMNVEV (reference sequence). This CDR3 is built from 17 residues. Written as DNA, the CDR3 is TGTGCCACCCACGGGCGCCGGACTCAGTCGGGCTACAATGAGCAGTTCTTC. Amino acids: CATHGRRTQSGYNEQFF.

This clone was picked up one time. The chain combines TRBV19 with TRBJ2-7; D gene unclear. This CDR3 comprises 13 residues. Germline V gives CDR1 LNHDA, CDR2 SQIVND (reference sequence). V shed 4 bases and J shed 3 bases, with 10 bases lying between them. Here the CDR3 reads CASSTLHGYEQYF. The DNA of the CDR3 is TGTGCCAGTAGTACCCTTCACGGCTACGAGCAGTACTTC.

The rearrangement links TRBV6-5 to TRBJ1-5; D is uncertain. Germline CDR1 and CDR2: MNHEY and SVGAGI. This CDR3 is built from 15 residues. V dropped 9 bases and J dropped 2 bases, with 17 bases sitting between them. CDR3: CARVKPLWGNQPQHF. In DNA, the CDR3 is TGTGCCAGAGTGAAACCCCTCTGGGGCAATCAGCCCCAGCATTTT.

V gene TRBV5-1 combines with J gene TRBJ2-1; 13 bases are a match to TRBD2. Germline CDR1 SGHRS, CDR2 YFSETQ. CDR3 length: 16 amino acids. V gave up 3 bases and J gave up 5 bases; unmatched junction bases: 5. The CDR3 DNA is TGCGCCAGCAGCTCATGGACTAGCGGGAGTCACAATGAGCAGTTCTTC. Its translation is CASSSWTSGSHNEQFF.

The CDR3 sequence is CASSQTGPPRQFF. The CDR3 coding sequence is TGTGCCAGCAGCCAAACCGGGCCCCCGAGGCAGTTCTTC. The genes are TRBV7-9 and TRBJ2-1; D remains ambiguous. Germline CDR1 SEHNR, CDR2 FQNEAQ (reference sequence). The germline V and J ends were trimmed by 5 bases and 12 bases, with 17 bases remaining between them. The CDR3 runs to 13 residues.

Concerning this clone itself: Other DNA sequences in this sample translate to the same CDR3. This chain joins TRBV18 and TRBJ2-3, with no clear D. CDR3 length equals 12 residues. The germline CDR1 and CDR2 sequences are KGHSH and LQKENI. Between the trimmed V and J ends, which lost 2 bases and 2 bases, there was a span of 2 bases. The CDR3 sequence is CASSPATDTQYF. In DNA form, the CDR3 reads TGTGCCAGCTCACCAGCCACAGATACGCAGTATTTT.

Notes on this clone: At one boundary the junction diverges from the germline segment, which might be a read error. The chain combines TRBV7-7 with TRBJ2-5; D may be TRBD1 (7 bases). The CDR3 totals 14 residues. Germline values: CDR1 SSHAT, CDR2 FNYEAQ (reference sequence). The CDR3 nucleotides are TGTGCTAGCAGCGTGAGACAGGGACTGGAGACCCAGTACTTC. It specifies CASSVRQGLETQYF. The whole variable domain, remainder taken from reference TRBV7-7 and TRBJ2-5, is GAGVSQSPRYKVTKRGQDVTLRCDPISSHATLYWYQQALGQGPEFLTYFNYEAQPDKSGLPSDRFSAERPEGSISTLTIQRTEQRDSAMYRCASSVRQGLETQYFGPGTRLLVL.

The chain uses TRBV7-9 and TRBJ2-3; no clear D. The CDR3 totals 14 residues. Germline V lookup: CDR1 SEHNR, CDR2 FQNEAQ (reference sequence). The V gene lost 1 base and the J gene lost 6 bases, with 11 bases spanning the gap. CDR3 protein: CASSLEVGKDTQYF. CDR3 DNA: TGTGCCAGCAGCTTAGAGGTTGGCAAGGATACGCAGTATTTT. Complete variable domain (other parts from reference TRBV7-9 and TRBJ2-3): DTGVSQNPRHKITKRGQNVTFRCDPISEHNRLYWYRQTLGQGPEFLTYFQNEAQLEKSRLLSDRFSAERPKGSFSTLEIQRTEQGDSAMYLCASSLEVGKDTQYFGPGTRLTVL.

The V and J genes are TRBV4-2 and TRBJ2-5; D perhaps matches TRBD2 (5 bases). Germline V lookup: CDR1 LGHNA, CDR2 YNFKEQ. V gave up 2 bases and J gave up 5 bases, with 9 bases separating them. The CDR3 has 13 amino acids. The DNA for the CDR3 is TGTGCCAGCAGCCAACCAACGGGGGAGACCCAGTACTTC. Its protein product is CASSQPTGETQYF.

This sequence joins TRBV5-5 and TRBJ2-7; TRBD1 might be the D (6 bases). V lost 7 bases, J lost 3 bases, and 17 bases lay in between. The CDR3 loop spans 14 amino acids. CDR1 is SGHKS, CDR2 YYEKEE, per germline (reference sequence). CDR3 sequence (DNA): TGTGCCAGCCTGAGGGGGAGAGGGGACTACGAGCAGTACTTC. Translating it yields CASLRGRGDYEQYF. Together with reference TRBV5-5 and TRBJ2-7, the CDR3 gives the full variable domain: DAGVTQSPTHLIKTRGQQVTLRCSPISGHKSVSWYQQVLGQGPQFIFQYYEKEERGRGNFPDRFSARQFPNYSSELNVNALLLGDSALYLCASLRGRGDYEQYFGPGTRLTVT.

The chain links TRBV28 to TRBJ2-7; 10 bases map to TRBD2. The V gene end was trimmed by 4 bases and the J gene end by 5 bases; junction bases not matched to a gene: 14. CDR3 length equals 17 residues. Per germline, CDR1 MDHEN and CDR2 SYDVKM. CDR3 region: CASSSPAKGLAIHEQYF. The CDR3 nucleotides are TGTGCCAGCAGTTCACCCGCCAAGGGACTAGCGATACACGAGCAGTACTTC.

This chain uses TRBV27 with TRBJ1-1; TRBD1 matches 7 bases. CDR3 length equals 15 residues. J was trimmed by 5 bases and V by 0 bases; bases with no gene match: 6. Germline lookup yields CDR1 MNHEY and CDR2 SMNVEV (reference sequence). The DNA for the CDR3 is TGTGCCAGCAGTTTATCGGTGACAGGGCGGACTGAAGCTTTCTTT. It translates to CASSLSVTGRTEAFF.

CDR3 sequence: CASSVGGVNTEAFF. The DNA of the CDR3 is TGTGCCAGCAGCGTAGGTGGTGTTAACACTGAAGCTTTCTTT. J is TRBJ1-1 and V is TRBV9; D is unresolved. V was trimmed by 0 bases and J by 2 bases, leaving 8 bases between them. Germline V lookup: CDR1 SGDLS, CDR2 YYNGEE. This CDR3 contains 14 residues.

There are a few counts of this clone. This rearrangement joins TRBV2 to TRBJ1-1, with D unresolved. The CDR3 contains 13 residues. Germline loops: CDR1 SNHLY, CDR2 FYNNEI. Trimming cost V 8 bases and J 1 base, with 11 bases left between them. The CDR3 region has the DNA TGTGCCAGCCTGTACGGACGGAACACTGAAGCTTTCTTT. Translated: CASLYGRNTEAFF. Variable domain in full (rest from reference TRBV2 and TRBJ1-1): EPEVTQTPSHQVTQMGQEVILRCVPISNHLYFYWYRQILGQKVEFLVSFYNNEISEKSEIFDDQFSVERPDGSNFTLKIRSTKLEDSAMYFCASLYGRNTEAFFGQGTRLTVV.

J is TRBJ2-7 and V is TRBV6-1, with unresolved D. The CDR3 has 13 amino acids. Trimming stripped 2 bases from V and 2 bases from J, with 7 bases between. Germline CDR1 and CDR2: MNHNS and SASEGT. Written as DNA, the CDR3 is TGTGCCAGCAGTGAACAAGTGACCTACGAGCAGTACTTC. Amino acid sequence: CASSEQVTYEQYF.

V and J are TRBV28 and TRBJ1-1; the D gene is possibly TRBD1 (5 bases). Trimming pared 2 bases from V and 4 bases from J, leaving 17 bases between. Germline assignment: CDR1 MDHEN and CDR2 SYDVKM. The CDR3 is made up of 16 amino acids. The CDR3 DNA is TGTGCCAGCAGTTTAATCCGTCCAGGGAAGGCCACTGAAGCTTTCTTT. This translates into CASSLIRPGKATEAFF. The whole variable domain, remainder taken from reference TRBV28 and TRBJ1-1, is DVKVTQSSRYLVKRTGEKVFLECVQDMDHENMFWYRQDPGLGLRLIYFSYDVKMKEKGDIPEGYSVSREKKERFSLILESASTNQTSMYLCASSLIRPGKATEAFFGQGTRLTVV.

V usage is TRBV4-1 and J usage is TRBJ2-1; TRBD2 agrees at 14 bases. This CDR3 comprises 17 residues. V dropped 0 bases and J dropped 9; count of bases not matched to a gene: 7. From germline, CDR1 is MGHRA and CDR2 YSYEKL. CDR3 in amino acids: CASSQDPGTSGSFEQFF. Here the CDR3 DNA reads TGCGCCAGCAGCCAAGATCCCGGGACTAGCGGGAGTTTTGAGCAGTTCTTC.

As DNA, the CDR3 is TGTGCCAGCACGAACAGGGGTGTCAATAACTATGGCTACACCTTC. This sequence encodes CASTNRGVNNYGYTF. This chain connects TRBV6-5 to TRBJ1-2, with TRBD1 matching 7 bases. The ends lost 7 bases at V and 1 base at J; junction bases unmatched: 9. Germline V gene sequence: CDR1 MNHEY, CDR2 SVGAGI. The CDR3 totals 15 residues.

The rearrangement links TRBV27 to TRBJ1-1; maybe TRBD1 (5 bases). CDR1 and CDR2 (germline): MNHEY, SMNVEV (reference sequence). The CDR3 spans 15 residues. V was clipped by 7 bases and J by 0 bases, with 15 bases between them. CDR3 coding DNA: TGTGCCAGCACCGCCCTAGGAGGGGTGAACACTGAAGCTTTCTTT. This gives the protein CASTALGGVNTEAFF.

In its sample, this clone was seen once. V gene TRBV5-5 combines with J gene TRBJ2-7, with 9 bases aligning to TRBD1. With V trimmed by 6 bases and J by 4 bases, 5 bases remained unmatched. Germline V lookup: CDR1 SGHKS, CDR2 YYEKEE (reference sequence). CDR3 length: 13 residues. CDR3 nucleotide sequence: TGTGCCAGCAACCCACAGGGGGCATACGAGCAGTACTTC. Encoded protein: CASNPQGAYEQYF. The full variable domain, its missing parts supplied by reference TRBV5-5 and TRBJ2-7, is DAGVTQSPTHLIKTRGQQVTLRCSPISGHKSVSWYQQVLGQGPQFIFQYYEKEERGRGNFPDRFSARQFPNYSSELNVNALLLGDSALYLCASNPQGAYEQYFGPGTRLTVT.

The chain is built from TRBV5-5 and TRBJ1-5, with no clear D. Trimming removed 3 bases at V and 4 bases at J, with 8 bases between. The CDR3 extends over 13 amino acids. Germline loops: CDR1 SGHKS, CDR2 YYEKEE (reference sequence). The CDR3 DNA sequence: TGTGCCAGCAGCTGGGCAGAAAATCAGCCCCAGCATTTT. Translating it yields CASSWAENQPQHF.

J is TRBJ1-1 and V is TRBV27; possibly TRBD1 for D (6 bases). Trimming shortened V by 2 bases and J by 4 bases, and 8 bases separated the two germline ends. The CDR3 spans 13 residues. Germline V gene sequence: CDR1 MNHEY, CDR2 SMNVEV (reference sequence). The CDR3 sequence is CASSLIGGTEAFF. In DNA, the CDR3 is TGTGCCAGCAGTTTAATAGGGGGCACTGAAGCTTTCTTT.

The V gene is TRBV7-9, the J gene TRBJ1-4; D is unresolved. This CDR3 contains 14 residues. V lost 2 bases to trimming and J lost 0 bases, with 4 bases between them. The germline CDR1 and CDR2 sequences are SEHNR and FQNEAQ (reference sequence). DNA for the CDR3: TGTGCCAGCAGCTTACCCGCAACTAATGAAAAACTGTTTTTT. This encodes CASSLPATNEKLFF.